The clone carrying this T cell receptor (beta chain) appeared a few times. Its antigen is as yet unknown. Uncontrolled infection, other autoimmune disease, pregnancy or lactation excluded patients. Germline V lookup: CDR1 KGHSH, CDR2 LQKENI. The CDR3 runs 15 residues. V trimming: 1 base; J trimming: 4 bases; junction bases outside the gene matches: 1. These data originate in a study of T cells in Graves' hyperthyroidism and ophthalmopathy. General study points: Stable hyperthyroidism was told apart from ophthalmopathy by a model built on 13 V-J features. Expanded thyroid clonotypes (above 0.001) were mostly also found in blood. Ophthalmopathy got predicted by the model a median about 6.5 months before its onset.

The CDR3 regions of TCR beta were amplified from RNA transcripts. First-round RT-PCR targeting the TCR CDR3 was performed with the HTBI primer set. TCRdb recomputed calls from the multiplex PCR reads with MiXCR, one row per CDR3 protein. The top ten hold around 24% of the sample, which has 300,000 to 400,000 distinct CDR3 sequences, about 15% seen once. The J gene is TRBJ2-2, the V gene TRBV18; 9 nucleotides align to TRBD1. The sequencing input was blood. The sequence was collected from a woman aged 25 to 39 with Graves' hyperthyroidism. The CDR3 here is CASSPQDRGTGELFF. CDR3 in DNA: TGTGCCAGCTCACCACAGGACAGGGGCACCGGGGAGCTGTTTTTT.